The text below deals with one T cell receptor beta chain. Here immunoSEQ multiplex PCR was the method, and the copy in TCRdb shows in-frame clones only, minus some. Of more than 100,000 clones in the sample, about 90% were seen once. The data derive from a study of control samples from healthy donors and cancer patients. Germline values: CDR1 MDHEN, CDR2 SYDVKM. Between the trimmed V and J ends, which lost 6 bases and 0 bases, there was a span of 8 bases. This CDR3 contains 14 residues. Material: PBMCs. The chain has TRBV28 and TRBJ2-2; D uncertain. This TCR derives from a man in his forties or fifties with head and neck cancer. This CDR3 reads CASSPGSNTGELFF. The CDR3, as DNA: TGTGCCAGCAGCCCAGGATCGAACACCGGGGAGCTGTTTTTT.